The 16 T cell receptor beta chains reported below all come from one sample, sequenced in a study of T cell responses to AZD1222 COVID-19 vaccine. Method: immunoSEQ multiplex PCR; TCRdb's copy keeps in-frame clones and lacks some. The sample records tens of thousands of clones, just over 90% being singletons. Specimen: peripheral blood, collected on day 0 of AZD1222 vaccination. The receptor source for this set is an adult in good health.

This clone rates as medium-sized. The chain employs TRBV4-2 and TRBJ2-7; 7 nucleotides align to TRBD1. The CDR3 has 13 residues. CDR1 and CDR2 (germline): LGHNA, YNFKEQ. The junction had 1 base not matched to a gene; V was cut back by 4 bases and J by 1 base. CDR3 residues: CASSPTGSYEQYF. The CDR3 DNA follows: TGTGCCAGCAGCCCGACAGGGTCCTACGAGCAGTACTTC.

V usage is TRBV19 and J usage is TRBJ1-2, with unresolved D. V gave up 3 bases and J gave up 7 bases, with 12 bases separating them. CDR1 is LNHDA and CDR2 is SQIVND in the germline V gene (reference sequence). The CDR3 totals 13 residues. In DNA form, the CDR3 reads TGTGCCAGTAGTATCTCCGGCAGCTCTGGCTACACCTTC. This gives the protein CASSISGSSGYTF.

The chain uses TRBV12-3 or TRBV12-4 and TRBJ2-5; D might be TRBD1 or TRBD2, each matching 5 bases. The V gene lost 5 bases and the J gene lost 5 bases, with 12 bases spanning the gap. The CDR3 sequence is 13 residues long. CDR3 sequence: CASSLAWGETQYF. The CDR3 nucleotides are TGTGCCAGCAGTCTGGCCTGGGGGGAGACCCAGTACTTC.

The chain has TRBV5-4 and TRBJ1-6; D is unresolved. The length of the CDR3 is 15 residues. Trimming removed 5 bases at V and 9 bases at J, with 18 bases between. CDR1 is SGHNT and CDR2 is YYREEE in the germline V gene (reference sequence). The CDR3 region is CASRVTGRRTSPLHF. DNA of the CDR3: TGTGCCAGCAGGGTGACGGGGAGAAGAACTTCACCCCTCCACTTT.

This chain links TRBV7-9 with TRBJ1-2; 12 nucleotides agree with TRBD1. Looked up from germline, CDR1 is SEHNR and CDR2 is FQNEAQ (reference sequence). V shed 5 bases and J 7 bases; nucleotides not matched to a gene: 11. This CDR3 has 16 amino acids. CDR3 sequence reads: CASSRRPGTGGFGYTF. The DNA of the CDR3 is TGTGCCAGCAGCCGCAGACCCGGGACAGGGGGCTTTGGCTACACCTTC.

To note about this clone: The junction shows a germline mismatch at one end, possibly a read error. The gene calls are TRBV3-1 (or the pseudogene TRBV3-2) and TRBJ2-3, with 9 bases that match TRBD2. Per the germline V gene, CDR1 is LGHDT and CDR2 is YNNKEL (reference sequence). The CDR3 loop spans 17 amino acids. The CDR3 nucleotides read TGTGCCAGCAGCCCTAAATATGCGGGGGGGGTCACAGTTACGCAGTATTTT. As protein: CASSPKYAGGVTVTQYF.

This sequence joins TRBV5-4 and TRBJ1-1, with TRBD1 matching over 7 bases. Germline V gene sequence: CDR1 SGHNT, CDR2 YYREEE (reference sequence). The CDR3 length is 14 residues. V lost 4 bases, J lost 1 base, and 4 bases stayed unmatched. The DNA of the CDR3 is TGTGCCAGCAGCCTGGGACAGCGGAACACTGAAGCTTTCTTT. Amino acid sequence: CASSLGQRNTEAFF.

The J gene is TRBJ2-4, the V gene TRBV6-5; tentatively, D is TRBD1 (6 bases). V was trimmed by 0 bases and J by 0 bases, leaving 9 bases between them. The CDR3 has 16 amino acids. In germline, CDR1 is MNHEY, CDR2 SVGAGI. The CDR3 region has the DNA TGTGCCAGCAGTTACTCGCAGGGGACAGCCAAAAACATTCAGTACTTC. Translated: CASSYSQGTAKNIQYF.

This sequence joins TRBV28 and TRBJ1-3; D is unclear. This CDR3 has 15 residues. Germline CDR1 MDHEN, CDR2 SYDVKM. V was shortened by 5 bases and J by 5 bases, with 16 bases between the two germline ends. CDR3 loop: CASSPELPGRNTIYF. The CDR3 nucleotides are TGTGCCAGCAGTCCCGAACTCCCTGGGAGAAACACCATATATTTT.

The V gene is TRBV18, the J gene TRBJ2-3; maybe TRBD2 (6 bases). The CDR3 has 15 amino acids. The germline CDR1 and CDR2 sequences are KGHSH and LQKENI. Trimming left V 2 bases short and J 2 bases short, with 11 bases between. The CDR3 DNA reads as TGTGCCAGCTCACCAACCGGGGGTGCCACAGATACGCAGTATTTT. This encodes CASSPTGGATDTQYF.

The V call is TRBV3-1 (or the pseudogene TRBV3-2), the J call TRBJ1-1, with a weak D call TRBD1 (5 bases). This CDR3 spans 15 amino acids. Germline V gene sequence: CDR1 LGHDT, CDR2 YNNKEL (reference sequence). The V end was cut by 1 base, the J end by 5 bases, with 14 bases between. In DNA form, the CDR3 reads TGTGCCAGCAGCCAAGTGGGGCAGGTAGGGACTGAAGCTTTCTTT. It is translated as CASSQVGQVGTEAFF.

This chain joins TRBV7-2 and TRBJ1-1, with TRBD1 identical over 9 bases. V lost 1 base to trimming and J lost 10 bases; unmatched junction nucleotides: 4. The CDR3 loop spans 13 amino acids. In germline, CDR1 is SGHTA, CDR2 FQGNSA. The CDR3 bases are TGTGCCAGCAGCTTAGAGTACAGGGGGCCAGCTTTCTTT. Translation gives CASSLEYRGPAFF.

The CDR3 bases are TGTGCCAGCAGTTACGATGGGGCATGGACTGAAGCTTTCTTT. Translated, it gives CASSYDGAWTEAFF. The chain carries TRBV6-2 or TRBV6-3 and TRBJ1-1, with D possibly matching TRBD1 (5 bases). With 2 bases removed from V and 5 bases from J, the gap between germline ends came to 12 bases. This CDR3 has 14 residues. Germline CDR1 and CDR2: MNHEY and SVGEGT.

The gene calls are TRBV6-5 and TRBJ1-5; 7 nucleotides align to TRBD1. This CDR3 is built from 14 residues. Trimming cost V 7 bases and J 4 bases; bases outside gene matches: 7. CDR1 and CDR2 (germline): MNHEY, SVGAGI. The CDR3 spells CASNPTGWNQPQHF. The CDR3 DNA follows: TGTGCCAGCAATCCGACAGGGTGGAATCAGCCCCAGCATTTT.

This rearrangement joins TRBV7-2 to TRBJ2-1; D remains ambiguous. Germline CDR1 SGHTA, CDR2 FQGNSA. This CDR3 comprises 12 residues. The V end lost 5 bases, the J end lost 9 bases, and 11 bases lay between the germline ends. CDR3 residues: CASSLVEVEQFF. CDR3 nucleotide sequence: TGTGCCAGCAGCCTCGTTGAGGTTGAGCAGTTCTTC. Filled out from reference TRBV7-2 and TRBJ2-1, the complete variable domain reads GAGVSQSPSNKVTEKGKDVELRCDPISGHTALYWYRQSLGQGLEFLIYFQGNSAPDKSGLPSDRFSAERTGGSVSTLTIQRTQQEDSAVYLCASSLVEVEQFFGPGTRLTVL.

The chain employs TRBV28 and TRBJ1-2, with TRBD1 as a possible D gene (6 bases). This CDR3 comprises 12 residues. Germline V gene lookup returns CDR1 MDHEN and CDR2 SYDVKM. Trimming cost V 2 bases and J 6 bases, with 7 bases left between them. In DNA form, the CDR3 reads TGTGCCAGCAGTTTAAGGGGGGATGGCTACACCTTC. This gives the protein CASSLRGDGYTF.